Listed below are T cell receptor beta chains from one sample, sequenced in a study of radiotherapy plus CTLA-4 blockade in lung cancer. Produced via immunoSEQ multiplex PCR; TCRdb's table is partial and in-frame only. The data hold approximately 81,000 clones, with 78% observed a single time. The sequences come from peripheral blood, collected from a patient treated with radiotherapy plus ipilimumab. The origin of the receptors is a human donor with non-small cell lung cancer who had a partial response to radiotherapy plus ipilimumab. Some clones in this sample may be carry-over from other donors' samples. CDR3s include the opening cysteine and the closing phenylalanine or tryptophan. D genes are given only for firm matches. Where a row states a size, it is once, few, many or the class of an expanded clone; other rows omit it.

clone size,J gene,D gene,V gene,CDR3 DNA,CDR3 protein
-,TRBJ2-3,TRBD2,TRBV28,TGTGCCAGCAGTTTAAGAAGACTAGCGGGGGTCACAGATACGCAGTATTTT,CASSLRRLAGVTDTQYF
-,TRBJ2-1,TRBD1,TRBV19,TGTGCCAGTAGTATTAACCGGGACAGAGACTACAATGAGCAGTTCTTC,CASSINRDRDYNEQFF
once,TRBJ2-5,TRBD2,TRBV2,TGTGCCAGCCGGGCGGGGGGGCCACAAGAGACCCAGTACTTC,CASRAGGPQETQYF
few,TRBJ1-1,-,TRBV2,TGTGCCAGCAGTGAACAGGGAGGAACTGAAGCTTTCTTT,CASSEQGGTEAFF
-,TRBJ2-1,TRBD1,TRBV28,TGTGCCAGCAGTTTGCCTGGACAGGGATTGAATGAGCAGTTCTTC,CASSLPGQGLNEQFF
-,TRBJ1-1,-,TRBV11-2,TGTGCCAGCAGCTTAGATCCAAGAGGGACTGAAGCTTTCTTT,CASSLDPRGTEAFF
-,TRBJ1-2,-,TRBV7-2,TGTGCCAGCAGCTTCCACAGGACAGATTATGGCTACACCTTC,CASSFHRTDYGYTF
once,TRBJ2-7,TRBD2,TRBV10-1,TGCGCCAGCGGGATGGGAGGGACCGACGAGCAGTACTTC,CASGMGGTDEQYF
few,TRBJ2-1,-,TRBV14,TGTGCCAGCAGCCGTGGGGGGAGTGCGGCCAATGAGCAGTTCTTC,CASSRGGSAANEQFF
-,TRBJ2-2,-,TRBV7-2,TGTGCCAGCAGCTTTAGAGGTCCGGGGGGCCTAAACACCGGGGAGCTGTTTTTT,CASSFRGPGGLNTGELFF
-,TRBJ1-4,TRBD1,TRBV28,TGTGCCAGCAGTCCGTGGGACAGGGAAAGGGAAAAACTGTTTTTT,CASSPWDREREKLFF
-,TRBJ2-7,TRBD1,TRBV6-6,TGTGCCAGCAGCGCTTCATCTTTCGGGACAGGCATCGAGCAGTACTTC,CASSASSFGTGIEQYF
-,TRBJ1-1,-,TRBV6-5,TGTGCCAGCAGTTACCAGGGGCAGCGCACTGAAGCTTTCTTT,CASSYQGQRTEAFF
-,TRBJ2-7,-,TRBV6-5,TGTGCCAGCAGAAAAAGCGGTAGCTCCTACGAGCAGTACTTC,CASRKSGSSYEQYF
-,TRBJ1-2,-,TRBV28,TGTGCCAGCAGCAAAACCTCTACGGGCTACACCTTC,CASSKTSTGYTF
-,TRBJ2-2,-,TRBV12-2,TGTGCAAGTCGTCGGACAGGGAAGCTACCAAACACCGGGGAGCTGTTTTTT,CASRRTGKLPNTGELFF
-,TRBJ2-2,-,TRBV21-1,TGTGCCAGCAGCAAATCCCGTGCTAGCGGGAGGCCCGCCGGGGAGCTGTTTTTT,CASSKSRASGRPAGELFF
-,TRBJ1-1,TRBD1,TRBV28,TGTGCCAGCAGTTCATCGGGACAGGGAGCTGAAGCTTTCTTT,CASSSSGQGAEAFF
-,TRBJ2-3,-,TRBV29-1,TGCAGCGTTTTTGGCGGGAACACAGATACGCAGTATTTT,CSVFGGNTDTQYF
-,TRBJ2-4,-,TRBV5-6,TGTGCCAGCAGCTTCCTACTAGATTCCAAAAACATTCAGTACTTC,CASSFLLDSKNIQYF
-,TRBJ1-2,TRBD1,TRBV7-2,TGTGCCAGCAGATCCAACAAGGGACAGGGGCTATCGAATGGCTACACCTTC,CASRSNKGQGLSNGYTF
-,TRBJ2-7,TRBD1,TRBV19,TGTGCCAGTAGTGACCGGGACAGACGGGAGCAGTACTTC,CASSDRDRREQYF
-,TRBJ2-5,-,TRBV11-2,TGTGCCAGCAGCTTAGACAGGGAGACCCAGTACTTC,CASSLDRETQYF
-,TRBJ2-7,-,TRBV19,TGTGCCAGTAGTATTGACAGGACCACAGAGCAGTACTTC,CASSIDRTTEQYF
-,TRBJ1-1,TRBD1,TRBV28,TGTGCCAGCAGCTCGACAGGGATGAACACTGAAGCTTTCTTT,CASSSTGMNTEAFF
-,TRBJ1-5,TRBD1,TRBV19,TGTGCCAGTAGTATAGGAGGGACAGGAGGGGTTAGCCAGCCCCAGCATTTT,CASSIGGTGGVSQPQHF
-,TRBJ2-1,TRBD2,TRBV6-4,TGTGCCAGCAGCGCGGGTGAGGGACTAGCGGACAATGAGCAGTTCTTC,CASSAGEGLADNEQFF
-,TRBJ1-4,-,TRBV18,TGTGCCAGCTCACCGGAGGGACGGAACAATGAAAAACTGTTTTTT,CASSPEGRNNEKLFF
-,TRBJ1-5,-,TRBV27,TGTGCCAGCAGTTTACCCCGGGGGAATCAGCCCCAGCATTTT,CASSLPRGNQPQHF
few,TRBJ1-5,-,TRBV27,TGTGCCAGCAGTCTATTGAGGGGTGACAGGATTGTTCCCCACAGTTCCAAGCCCCAGCATTTT,CASSLLRGDRIVPHSSKPQHF
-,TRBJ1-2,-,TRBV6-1,TGTGCCAGCACCCACAGTGGGGGCGCAGTGTGGGGCTACACCTTC,CASTHSGGAVWGYTF
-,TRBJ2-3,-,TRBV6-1,TGTGCCAGCATATTCCGGCCGGGAAGCACAGATACGCAGTATTTT,CASIFRPGSTDTQYF
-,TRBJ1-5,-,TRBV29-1,TGCAGCGTTACCGACAGGTCTAGCAATCAGCCCCAGCATTTT,CSVTDRSSNQPQHF
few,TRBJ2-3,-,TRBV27,TGTGCCAGCAGTCCCTTAGGGGCGAGCACAGATACGCAGTATTTT,CASSPLGASTDTQYF
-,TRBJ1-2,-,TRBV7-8,TGTGCCAGCAGCTTAGGATCGCGGGTTACTAACTATGGCTACACCTTC,CASSLGSRVTNYGYTF
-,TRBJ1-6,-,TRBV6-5,TGTGCCAGCAGTTACAGGGGTTTGAATTCACCCCTCCACTTT,CASSYRGLNSPLHF
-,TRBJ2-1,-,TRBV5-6,TGTGCCAGCAGCCCCGATCGCGGTTATTCGGGGAATGAGCAGTTCTTC,CASSPDRGYSGNEQFF
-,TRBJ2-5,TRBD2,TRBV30,TGTGCCTGGAGTGGACCTAGCGGTCTCCAAGAGACCCAGTACTTC,CAWSGPSGLQETQYF
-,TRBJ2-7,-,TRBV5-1,TGCGCCAGCAGCTTGGCCCCCGGCTCCTACGAGCAGTACTTC,CASSLAPGSYEQYF
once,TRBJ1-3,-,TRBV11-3,TGTGCCAGCAGCTTCGCTCAGGTGACGATCTCTGGAAACACCATATATTTT,CASSFAQVTISGNTIYF
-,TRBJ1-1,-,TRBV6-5,TGTGCCAGCAGCCAATCTAAAAAGGGAGCTGAAGCTTTCTTT,CASSQSKKGAEAFF
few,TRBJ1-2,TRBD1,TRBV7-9,TGTGCCAGCAGCTTAACGGACAGGGGGCAAAGGATCTATGGCTACACCTTC,CASSLTDRGQRIYGYTF
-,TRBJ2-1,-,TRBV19,TGTGCCAGTAGTGTTTCGGGGGTCTCCTACAATGAGCAGTTCTTC,CASSVSGVSYNEQFF
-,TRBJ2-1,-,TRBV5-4,TGTGCCAGCAGCTTTTTCTTTGGGCAGACCAATGAGCAGTTCTTC,CASSFFFGQTNEQFF
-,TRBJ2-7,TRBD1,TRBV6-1,TGTGCCAGCAGTGAAGCAGTAGGGGGCAGGAACGAGCAGTACTTC,CASSEAVGGRNEQYF
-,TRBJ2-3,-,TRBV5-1,TGCGCCAGCAGCTTGGGGGGCCCCCCTGGCACAGATACGCAGTATTTT,CASSLGGPPGTDTQYF